Following are 14 T cell receptor beta chains from one sample sequenced in a study of blood T cell repertoires in COVID-19. Clones were read by immunoSEQ multiplex PCR, and TCRdb kept only the in-frame ones, dropping some. The data contain 300,000 to 350,000 clones, nearly 90% of them seen just once; the ten biggest clones take up around 4.4%. The material sequenced was PBMCs or T cells enriched from blood (not recorded which). Source of these receptors: a young woman with acute COVID-19.

This clone was seen once. The rearrangement links TRBV7-2 to TRBJ2-1, with D maybe TRBD2 (5 bases). There are 14 residues in the CDR3. Germline-derived CDR1 and CDR2 are SGHTA and FQGNSA. V was pared by 1 base and J by 6 bases, with 10 bases between. CDR3 bases: TGTGCCAGCAGCTTAGGGACTTTCTCCAATGAGCAGTTCTTC. Its translation: CASSLGTFSNEQFF.

This clone was seen only a few times. J is TRBJ1-2 and V is TRBV28; TRBD1 aligns across 7 bases. The CDR3 has 16 amino acids. J lost 1 base, V lost 3 bases, and 8 bases had no gene match. Germline V lookup: CDR1 MDHEN, CDR2 SYDVKM. The CDR3 nucleotides read TGTGCCAGCAGTTTCTCCGGGACAGACTTTAACTATGGCTACACCTTC. As protein: CASSFSGTDFNYGYTF.

This clone was seen many times. The CDR3 DNA follows: TGTGCCAGCAGCTCTCAGAATTTCTACGAGCAGTACTTC. Its translation: CASSSQNFYEQYF. The chain carries TRBV7-9 and TRBJ2-7; D is uncertain. CDR3 length: 13 amino acids. V was pared by 4 bases and J by 3 bases, with 10 bases between. Germline V gives CDR1 SEHNR, CDR2 FQNEAQ (reference sequence).

In its sample, this clone was seen once. The chain couples TRBV21-1 to TRBJ1-2. TRBV21-1 is a pseudogene. CDR3 size: 12 residues. As DNA, the CDR3 is TGTGCCAGCAGCTTAGGAGGGTGGGGCTACACCTTC. Residues: CASSLGGWGYTF.

This chain connects TRBV28 to TRBJ1-2; D remains ambiguous. The germline V gene encodes CDR1 MDHEN and CDR2 SYDVKM. The V and J ends lost 2 bases and 4 bases respectively, with 17 bases between them. The CDR3 length is 16 residues. In DNA, the CDR3 is TGTGCCAGCAGTTTACCCGTAGGGAGGGCGAGCTATGGCTACACCTTC. It yields the protein CASSLPVGRASYGYTF.

Only one count was recorded for this clone. The rearrangement joins TRBV7-8 to TRBJ1-2, with 8 nucleotides matching TRBD1. The CDR3 consists of 13 residues. In germline, CDR1 is SGHVS, CDR2 FQNEAQ. The V gene end was trimmed by 5 bases and the J gene end by 7 bases; junction bases not matched to a gene: 6. The CDR3 coding sequence is TGTGCCAGCAGCACGACAGGGGTTGGTGGCTACACCTTC. The encoded protein is CASSTTGVGGYTF.

Here the CDR3 DNA reads TGTGCCAGCAGGCAGACTAGCGGGAGCGCCTACGAGCAGTACTTC. Its translation: CASRQTSGSAYEQYF. The rearrangement links TRBV28 to TRBJ2-7, with TRBD2 matching over 12 bases. Trimming took 6 bases from V and 2 from J; bases not matched to a gene: 5. The CDR3 is 15 amino acids. CDR1 and CDR2 (germline): MDHEN, SYDVKM.

The V call is TRBV9, the J call TRBJ2-7, with D unclear. Trimming left V 0 bases short and J 3 bases short, with 10 bases between. This CDR3 has 14 amino acids. The germline gives CDR1 SGDLS, CDR2 YYNGEE. CDR3 sequence: CASSVGGAFYEQYF. The CDR3 DNA is TGTGCCAGCAGCGTAGGCGGAGCCTTCTACGAGCAGTACTTC.

The J gene is TRBJ2-7, the V gene TRBV21-1; the listed D gene, TRBD2, was not tested against the DNA. TRBV21-1 is described as a pseudogene. This CDR3 spans 9 amino acids. CDR3 in DNA: TGTGCCAGCGGGAGGGAGCAGTACTTC. Translating it yields CASGREQYF.

The chain has TRBV2 and TRBJ2-2; 9 bases align to TRBD2. V lost 6 bases and J lost 10; bases outside the gene matches: 9. The CDR3 spans 14 residues. Germline CDR1 SNHLY, CDR2 FYNNEI. The chain's CDR3 is CASRPGTSWEELFF. The CDR3 region has the DNA TGTGCCAGCAGACCCGGGACTAGCTGGGAGGAGCTGTTTTTT.

The chain employs TRBV28 and TRBJ1-2, with D perhaps TRBD1 (6 bases). V was shortened by 7 bases and J by 4 bases, with 16 bases between the two germline ends. The CDR3 covers 14 residues. Per germline, CDR1 MDHEN and CDR2 SYDVKM. In nucleotides, the CDR3 is TGTGCCAGCACCTCGACAGGCTTCGGCTATGGCTACACCTTC. Residues: CASTSTGFGYGYTF.

The rearrangement links TRBV18 to TRBJ2-7; TRBD2 might be the D (5 bases). Trimming pared 2 bases from V and 3 bases from J, leaving 14 bases between. The CDR3 contains 15 residues. In germline, CDR1 is KGHSH, CDR2 LQKENI. CDR3 nucleotides: TGTGCCAGCTCACCAGAGGGATTTGTGGGCTACGAGCAGTACTTC. It encodes CASSPEGFVGYEQYF.

This chain connects TRBV9 to TRBJ2-7; 11 bases match TRBD2. This CDR3 comprises 14 residues. V shed 3 bases, J shed 3 bases, and the junction held 2 bases outside the gene matches. Germline V CDR1 and CDR2: SGDLS, YYNGEE. The CDR3 region has the DNA TGTGCCAGCAGCGCAGGACTAGCGGGCTACGAGCAGTACTTC. This sequence encodes CASSAGLAGYEQYF.

The chain links TRBV7-9 to TRBJ1-6, with D unclear. This CDR3 has 14 amino acids. CDR1 and CDR2 from the germline V gene are SEHNR and FQNEAQ (reference sequence). With 3 bases removed from V and 7 bases from J, the gap between germline ends came to 10 bases. The CDR3 region is CASSFNLENSPLHF. In nucleotides, the CDR3 is TGTGCCAGCAGCTTCAACCTTGAGAATTCACCCCTCCACTTT.